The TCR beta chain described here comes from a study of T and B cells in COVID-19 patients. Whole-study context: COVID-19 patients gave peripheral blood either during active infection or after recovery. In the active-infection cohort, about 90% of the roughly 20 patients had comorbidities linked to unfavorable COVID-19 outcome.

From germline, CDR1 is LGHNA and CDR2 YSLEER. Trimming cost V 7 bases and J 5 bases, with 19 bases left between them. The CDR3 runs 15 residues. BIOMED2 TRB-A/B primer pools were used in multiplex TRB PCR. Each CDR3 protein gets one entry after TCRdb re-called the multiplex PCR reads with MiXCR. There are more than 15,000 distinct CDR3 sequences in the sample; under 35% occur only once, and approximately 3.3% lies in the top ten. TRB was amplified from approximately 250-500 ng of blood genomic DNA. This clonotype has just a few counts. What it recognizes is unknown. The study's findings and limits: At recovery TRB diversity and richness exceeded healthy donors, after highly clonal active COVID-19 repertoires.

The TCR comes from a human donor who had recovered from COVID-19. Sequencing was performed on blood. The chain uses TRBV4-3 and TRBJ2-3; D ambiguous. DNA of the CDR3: TGCGCCAGCATCGGAGCGTCCGCCCTTAGAGATACGCAGTATTTT. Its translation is CASIGASALRDTQYF.